The 10 T cell receptor beta chains listed next were all sequenced from one sample in a study of blood T cell repertoires in COVID-19. The method was immunoSEQ multiplex PCR; TCRdb's version includes in-frame clones alone and lacks a portion of them. The table has roughly 38,000 clones, around 85% seen once. The sequenced sample was peripheral blood. These receptors all come from a man between 50 and 59 years old with active COVID-19.

The V call is TRBV5-6, the J call TRBJ2-5; 8 nucleotides align to TRBD1. With 3 bases clipped from V and 4 bases from J, the junction kept 2 bases outside the gene matches. There are 13 residues in the CDR3. The germline V gene has CDR1 SGHDT and CDR2 YYEEEE. CDR3 nucleotide sequence: TGTGCCAGCAGCTCCACAGGGGGAGAGACCCAGTACTTC. This sequence encodes CASSSTGGETQYF.

The chain couples TRBV18 to TRBJ1-5; D gene ambiguous. V shed 1 base and J shed 3 bases, with 13 bases lying between them. CDR1 is KGHSH and CDR2 is LQKENI in the germline V gene. CDR3 length equals 16 residues. The CDR3 loop reads CASSPLEVTNNQPQHF. CDR3 DNA: TGTGCCAGCTCACCACTGGAGGTTACGAACAATCAGCCCCAGCATTTT.

This sequence joins TRBV28 and TRBJ2-1, with 12 bases matching TRBD2. This CDR3 is built from 15 residues. V was pared by 4 bases and J by 8 bases, with 6 bases of the junction left unmatched. Germline V gene sequence: CDR1 MDHEN, CDR2 SYDVKM. As DNA, the CDR3 is TGTGCCAGCAGTTCCCCTAGCGGGGGGGCCTATGAGCAGTTCTTC. Amino acids: CASSSPSGGAYEQFF.

This chain joins TRBV6-6 and TRBJ2-7; 7 bases align to TRBD2. Losses at the gene ends were 3 bases for V and 2 bases for J; bases not matched to a gene: 10. In germline, CDR1 is MNHNY, CDR2 SVGAGI (reference sequence). The CDR3 has 16 amino acids. DNA for the CDR3: TGTGCCAGCAGTTATAAGGGGACTAATAATCCCTACGAGCAGTACTTC. The encoded protein is CASSYKGTNNPYEQYF.

V gene TRBV7-2 combines with J gene TRBJ2-2, with 7 bases fitting TRBD2. This CDR3 is built from 16 residues. The germline V gene has CDR1 SGHTA and CDR2 FQGNSA. The J segment lost 1 base and the V segment lost 2 bases, leaving 4 bases of the junction unmatched. The DNA for the CDR3 is TGTGCCAGCAGCTTATTCCCGGGGGGGAACACCGGGGAGCTGTTTTTT. Residues: CASSLFPGGNTGELFF.

The chain is built from TRBV4-3 and TRBJ2-3; D gene unclear. CDR3 size: 15 residues. The germline gives CDR1 LGHNA, CDR2 YSLEER. Trimming left V 0 bases short and J 0 bases short, with 7 bases between. The CDR3 nucleotides are TGCGCCAGCAGCCAAGAGTGGCAGAGCACAGATACGCAGTATTTT. Amino acids: CASSQEWQSTDTQYF.

The chain employs TRBV27 and TRBJ2-1, with 7 bases lining up with TRBD2. Trimming removed 9 bases from V and 4 bases from J; junction bases left unmatched: 12. This CDR3 is built from 15 residues. From germline, CDR1 is MNHEY and CDR2 SMNVEV (reference sequence). CDR3 amino acids: CASLRGDGGYNEQFF. The CDR3 DNA reads TGTGCCAGTCTCCGGGGGGATGGGGGTTACAATGAGCAGTTCTTC.

This chain links TRBV29-1 with TRBJ1-2, with a possible D match to TRBD1 (5 bases). Germline assignment: CDR1 SQVTM and CDR2 ANQGSEA. This CDR3 is 12 amino acids long. V lost 4 bases to trimming and J lost 4 bases, with 10 bases between them. In DNA form, the CDR3 reads TGCAGCGTTGTCGTCCAGGGCTATGGCTACACCTTC. Translated: CSVVVQGYGYTF.

The J gene is TRBJ1-2, the V gene TRBV25-1, with TRBD1 identical over 9 bases. Germline V gene lookup returns CDR1 MGHDK and CDR2 SYGVNS. J lost 4 bases, V lost 3 bases, and 6 bases had no gene match. The CDR3 runs to 15 residues. DNA for the CDR3: TGTGCCAGCAGTGAGACGGACAGGGGATTCTATGGCTACACCTTC. Translated: CASSETDRGFYGYTF.

CDR3 amino acids: CASRRQVYGYTF. The CDR3 coding sequence is TGTGCCAGCAGGCGACAGGTCTATGGCTACACCTTC. The rearrangement joins TRBV12-3 or TRBV12-4 to TRBJ1-2, with TRBD1 as a possible D gene (6 bases). There are 12 residues in the CDR3. V dropped 6 bases and J dropped 4 bases, with 9 bases sitting between them.